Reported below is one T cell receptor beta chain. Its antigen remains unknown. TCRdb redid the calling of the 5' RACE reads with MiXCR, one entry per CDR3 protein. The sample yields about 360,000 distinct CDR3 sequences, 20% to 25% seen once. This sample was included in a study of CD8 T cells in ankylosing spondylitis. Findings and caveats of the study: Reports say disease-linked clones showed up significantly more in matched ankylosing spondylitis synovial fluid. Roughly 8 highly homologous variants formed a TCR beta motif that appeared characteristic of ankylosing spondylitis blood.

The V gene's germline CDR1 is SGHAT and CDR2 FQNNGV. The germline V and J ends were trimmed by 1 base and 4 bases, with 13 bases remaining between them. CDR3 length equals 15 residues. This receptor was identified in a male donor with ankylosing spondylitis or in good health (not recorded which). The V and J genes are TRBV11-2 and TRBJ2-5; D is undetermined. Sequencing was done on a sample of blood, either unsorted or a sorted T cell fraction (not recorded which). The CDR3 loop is CASSLVGLDAETQYF. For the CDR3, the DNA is TGTGCCAGCAGCTTAGTCGGGCTAGATGCAGAGACCCAGTACTTC.